Many counts were recorded for the clone carrying this T cell receptor (beta chain). The antigen is unknown. These data originate in a study of T-cell memory formation after mild COVID-19. Whole-study findings and limits: The appearance of some responding clones in pre-infection memory suggested that cross-reactive memory joined.

This CDR3 is built from 16 residues. Trimming cost V 0 bases and J 4 bases, with 15 bases left between them. CDR1 and CDR2 (germline): PRHDT, FYEKMQ (reference sequence). Each CDR3 protein gets one entry after TCRdb re-called the 5' RACE reads with MiXCR. This sample has roughly 150,000 distinct CDR3 sequences; around 27% occur once, and the top ten carry around a quarter. The chain links TRBV13 to TRBJ2-5, with D perhaps matching TRBD2 (6 bases). The sequencing input was PBMCs or a T cell subset sorted from them (not recorded which). The TCR comes from an adult woman who had mild COVID-19 (a few samples of this study predate the infection). Cell type and time point are not known. The CDR3 DNA sequence: TGTGCCAGCAGCTTAGGCATAGCGGAGGCAGGAGAGACCCAGTACTTC. Amino acid sequence: CASSLGIAEAGETQYF.